These 28 T cell receptor beta chains share one sample of origin, sequenced in a study of blood T cell repertoires in COVID-19. The data were produced by immunoSEQ multiplex PCR, yet TCRdb's version contains in-frame clones alone and is incomplete. The data hold about 97,000 clones, with approximately 78% observed a single time. Sequenced input: peripheral blood. Source of these receptors: a man aged 55 to 70 with active or convalescent COVID-19.

This clone was detected only once. The chain is built from TRBV4-1 and TRBJ1-6, with D possibly being TRBD1 (6 bases). Germline values: CDR1 MGHRA, CDR2 YSYEKL. The CDR3 spans 17 residues. V was shortened by 1 base and J by 8 bases, with 18 bases between the two germline ends. In nucleotides, the CDR3 is TGCGCCAGCAGCCAAGGGTCCACGCCACAGGGCTATTCACCCCTCCACTTT. This codes for CASSQGSTPQGYSPLHF.

The V gene is TRBV15, the J gene TRBJ2-7, with D tentatively TRBD1 (5 bases). The length of the CDR3 is 15 residues. Germline V CDR1 and CDR2: LNHNV, YYDKDF (reference sequence). V was shortened by 0 bases and J by 2 bases, with 11 bases between the two germline ends. CDR3 DNA: TGTGCCACCAGCAGAGACGACAGTGGGACCTACGAGCAGTACTTC. Residues: CATSRDDSGTYEQYF.

The V and J genes are TRBV3-1 (or the pseudogene TRBV3-2) and TRBJ1-1; 8 bases line up with TRBD1. Per the germline V gene, CDR1 is LGHDT and CDR2 is YNNKEL (reference sequence). V shed 6 bases, J shed 11 bases, and the junction held 8 bases outside the gene matches. CDR3 length equals 12 residues. CDR3 DNA: TGTGCCAGCAGTCGAACGGACAGGGAGGCTTTCTTT. This gives the protein CASSRTDREAFF.

This chain uses TRBV18 with TRBJ2-5, with 7 nucleotides matching TRBD2. This CDR3 is 13 amino acids long. CDR1 and CDR2 from the germline V gene are KGHSH and LQKENI. V trimming: 6 bases; J trimming: 2 bases; junction bases outside the gene matches: 3. CDR3 sequence: CASSGGFQETQYF. The CDR3 region has the DNA TGTGCCAGCTCCGGGGGGTTTCAAGAGACCCAGTACTTC.

The chain couples TRBV10-1 to TRBJ1-1; the match to TRBD1 covers 7 bases. This CDR3 spans 14 amino acids. The trim removed 6 bases at V and 2 bases at J, leaving 6 bases unmatched. Germline V gene sequence: CDR1 WNHNN, CDR2 SYGVQD (reference sequence). Here the CDR3 reads CASSPGQTNTEAFF. CDR3 sequence (DNA): TGCGCCAGCAGCCCGGGACAGACTAACACTGAAGCTTTCTTT.

This chain connects TRBV4-1 to TRBJ1-1, with 7 bases lining up with TRBD1. Losses at the gene ends were 4 bases for V and 1 base for J; bases not matched to a gene: 3. From germline, CDR1 is MGHRA and CDR2 YSYEKL. CDR3 length: 14 amino acids. The CDR3 region has the DNA TGCGCCAGCAGCCCTGACAGGGCGAACACTGAAGCTTTCTTT. The encoded protein is CASSPDRANTEAFF.

The chain has TRBV29-1 and TRBJ2-5; 7 nucleotides line up with TRBD2. The V and J ends lost 3 bases and 4 bases, in that order; junction bases with no gene match: 2. The CDR3 sequence is 12 residues long. In germline, CDR1 is SQVTM, CDR2 ANQGSEA. The CDR3 DNA reads as TGCAGCGTTGAGTCTAGCGGAGAGACCCAGTACTTC. Translation gives CSVESSGETQYF.

This clone turned up a few times. This rearrangement joins TRBV7-3 to TRBJ1-1; D not certain. The CDR3 has 13 residues. Germline CDR1 and CDR2: SGHTA and FQGTGA. V was shortened by 3 bases and J by 5 bases, with 10 bases between the two germline ends. The CDR3 here is CASSLDLRTEAFF. The CDR3 coding sequence is TGTGCCAGCAGCTTGGACTTGCGGACTGAAGCTTTCTTT.

This chain connects TRBV28 to TRBJ2-7; 11 positions match TRBD1. This CDR3 spans 17 amino acids. Germline trimming cut 6 bases from V and 5 bases from J; bases unmatched to any gene: 15. Germline CDR1 is MDHEN and CDR2 is SYDVKM. The CDR3 DNA follows: TGTGCCAGCAGCAGAACACTAGGGACAGGGGGTTTCGACGAGCAGTACTTC. Encoded protein: CASSRTLGTGGFDEQYF.

V usage is TRBV25-1 and J usage is TRBJ2-2, with a weak D call TRBD1 (5 bases). V was trimmed by 6 bases and J by 2 bases, leaving 7 bases between them. The CDR3 has 13 amino acids. Germline CDR1 and CDR2: MGHDK and SYGVNS. DNA for the CDR3: TGTGCCAGCAGACAGGTTAACACCGGGGAGCTGTTTTTT. The encoded protein is CASRQVNTGELFF.

The chain uses TRBV5-1 and TRBJ1-1; D not certain. The V and J ends lost 4 bases and 1 base respectively, with 14 bases between them. CDR3 length equals 15 residues. Germline V lookup: CDR1 SGHRS, CDR2 YFSETQ. CDR3 amino acids: CASSPGGGSNTEAFF. The CDR3 DNA reads as TGCGCCAGCAGCCCGGGCGGAGGATCGAACACTGAAGCTTTCTTT.

The chain is built from TRBV18 and TRBJ2-7; D possibly corresponds to TRBD1 (5 bases). Trimming cost V 3 bases and J 4 bases, with 13 bases left between them. The CDR3 runs 14 residues. Germline V gene data show CDR1 as KGHSH and CDR2 as LQKENI. As DNA, the CDR3 is TGTGCCAGCTCACCTCGGCAGGGAATGTACGAGCAGTACTTC. It specifies CASSPRQGMYEQYF.

This clone was seen once. J is TRBJ2-7 and V is TRBV4-3, with no clear D. The CDR3 contains 17 residues. Germline loops: CDR1 LGHNA, CDR2 YSLEER. Between the trimmed V and J ends, which lost 3 bases and 7 bases, there was a span of 25 bases. The CDR3, as DNA: TGCGCCAGCAGCCATAAGCCCTTACTTTCGGTGCTACGGGAGCAGTACGTC. It yields the protein CASSHKPLLSVLREQYV.

The chain recombines TRBV7-9 with TRBJ1-2; weak D call: TRBD1 (5 bases). Germline CDR1 SEHNR, CDR2 FQNEAQ (reference sequence). V shed 1 base and J shed 6 bases, with 12 bases lying between them. The CDR3 covers 14 residues. The CDR3 region is CASSLGVQGHGYTF. Here the CDR3 DNA reads TGTGCCAGCAGCTTAGGGGTCCAGGGTCATGGCTACACCTTC.

This clone has a single count. The chain combines TRBV15 with TRBJ1-5; D perhaps matches TRBD1 (5 bases). Looked up from germline, CDR1 is LNHNV and CDR2 is YYDKDF (reference sequence). V lost 5 bases and J 1 base, leaving 12 bases between the germline ends. This CDR3 has 15 residues. The CDR3 loop is CATSAHRSSNQPQHF. The CDR3 region has the DNA TGTGCCACCAGCGCTCACAGGTCGAGCAATCAGCCCCAGCATTTT.

The genes are TRBV5-1 and TRBJ1-3, with 9 nucleotides matching TRBD1. V gave up 4 bases and J gave up 4 bases; unmatched junction bases: 9. In germline, CDR1 is SGHRS, CDR2 YFSETQ. The CDR3 contains 16 residues. The DNA for the CDR3 is TGCGCCAGCAGCACAGGGACAGGGATCGCCGGAAACACCATATATTTT. Protein product: CASSTGTGIAGNTIYF.

This clone has more than one count but fewer than ten. The chain recombines TRBV3-1 (or the pseudogene TRBV3-2) with TRBJ1-6, with D uncertain. V was shortened by 3 bases and J by 4 bases, with 10 bases between the two germline ends. The CDR3 is made up of 15 amino acids. CDR1 is LGHDT, CDR2 YNNKEL, per germline (reference sequence). CDR3 loop: CASSHPGGYNSPLHF. DNA of the CDR3: TGTGCCAGCAGCCACCCCGGTGGTTATAATTCACCCCTCCACTTT.

The rearrangement links TRBV27 to TRBJ1-1; D is unresolved. The germline V gene has CDR1 MNHEY and CDR2 SMNVEV (reference sequence). Trimming removed 1 base from V and 0 bases from J, with 12 bases in between. The CDR3 totals 16 residues. CDR3 protein: CASSLYWEAMNTEAFF. The CDR3 DNA reads TGTGCCAGCAGTTTATACTGGGAGGCGATGAACACTGAAGCTTTCTTT.

The rearrangement links TRBV4-1 to TRBJ2-1; 11 positions match TRBD2. Trimming at V came to 4 bases and at J to 7 bases, leaving 3 bases not matched to a gene. CDR1 is MGHRA and CDR2 is YSYEKL in the germline V gene. The CDR3 loop spans 14 amino acids. The CDR3 protein is CASSLTSGENEQFF. The DNA for the CDR3 is TGCGCCAGCAGCCTGACTAGCGGGGAGAATGAGCAGTTCTTC.

This chain connects TRBV19 to TRBJ1-2; D remains unclear. This CDR3 spans 14 amino acids. Trimming shortened V by 1 base and J by 5 bases, and 11 bases separated the two germline ends. The V gene's germline CDR1 is LNHDA and CDR2 SQIVND (reference sequence). The CDR3 DNA sequence: TGTGCCAGTAGTATAGTAAACAGCCAATATGGCTACACCTTC. This encodes CASSIVNSQYGYTF.

The chain employs TRBV6-5 and TRBJ2-7, with 8 bases matching TRBD1. Germline-derived CDR1 and CDR2 are MNHEY and SVGAGI. J gave up 10 bases and V 5 bases, and 13 bases lay outside the gene matches. This CDR3 region has 14 residues. The CDR3 sequence is CASSPGTGQLEQYF. CDR3 bases: TGTGCCAGCAGTCCCGGGACAGGTCAGTTGGAACAGTACTTC.

This clone appeared many times. J is TRBJ1-5 and V is TRBV7-2; TRBD1 matches at 7 bases. In germline, CDR1 is SGHTA, CDR2 FQGNSA. Trimming cost V 8 bases and J 3 bases; bases outside gene matches: 7. This CDR3 contains 14 residues. For the CDR3, the DNA is TGTGCCAGCTCGGGACAGAGGCTCAATCAGCCCCAGCATTTT. This codes for CASSGQRLNQPQHF.

This chain connects TRBV27 to TRBJ2-3; 8 nucleotides align to TRBD2. V was pared by 3 bases and J by 5 bases, with 7 bases of the junction left unmatched. Germline V gene data show CDR1 as MNHEY and CDR2 as SMNVEV (reference sequence). The CDR3 is 15 amino acids. CDR3 loop: CASSLVAGRRDTQYF. CDR3 nucleotides: TGTGCCAGCAGTTTGGTAGCGGGGAGGAGAGATACGCAGTATTTT.

This sequence joins TRBV9 and TRBJ1-1; D ambiguous. The ends were cut back, 6 bases at V and 1 base at J, with 13 bases in the middle. Germline assignment: CDR1 SGDLS and CDR2 YYNGEE. The CDR3 length is 14 residues. The CDR3 is CASNPGFGNTEAFF. The CDR3 DNA reads TGTGCCAGCAACCCAGGCTTCGGGAACACTGAAGCTTTCTTT.

In its sample, this clone was seen a few times. The rearrangement links TRBV6-2 or TRBV6-3 to TRBJ2-7; TRBD1 might be the D (8 bases). CDR3 length: 15 amino acids. The germline V and J ends were trimmed by 4 bases and 6 bases, with 19 bases remaining between them. Germline V gives CDR1 MNHEY, CDR2 SVGEGT. The CDR3 DNA reads TGTGCCAGCAGTTCAGGGGGCGGCGGGAGCTTCGAGCAGTACGTC. It encodes CASSSGGGGSFEQYV.

The rearrangement links TRBV3-1 (or the pseudogene TRBV3-2) to TRBJ2-7; 10 bases are a match to TRBD1. Germline-derived CDR1 and CDR2 are LGHDT and YNNKEL (reference sequence). The CDR3 is made up of 15 amino acids. V lost 4 bases, J lost 1 base, and 4 bases stayed unmatched. The CDR3 DNA sequence: TGTGCCAGCAGCCCGGGACAGGGGCGATCCTACGAGCAGTACTTC. Translated: CASSPGQGRSYEQYF.

The rearrangement uses TRBV23-1 and TRBJ2-4, with 9 nucleotides matching TRBD1. TRBV23-1 is flagged as an ORF with uncertain function. Losses at the gene ends were 4 bases for V and 2 bases for J; bases not matched to a gene: 15. The CDR3 is made up of 19 amino acids. CDR3 protein: CASSLRGSLQGATKNIQYF. CDR3 nucleotide sequence: TGCGCCAGCAGTCTCAGGGGATCATTACAGGGGGCAACCAAAAACATTCAGTACTTC.

The chain combines TRBV18 with TRBJ1-5, with TRBD1 as a possible D gene (5 bases). Trimming left V 3 bases short and J 5 bases short, with 8 bases between. This CDR3 has 13 residues. Germline V gene lookup returns CDR1 KGHSH and CDR2 LQKENI. The DNA of the CDR3 is TGTGCCAGCTCACCCCAAGGGGATCAGCCCCAGCATTTT. Translated, it gives CASSPQGDQPQHF.